This T cell receptor (beta chain) was identified in a study of T-cell memory formation after mild COVID-19. Study results and caveats: Later expanders leaned CD4+, whereas day 15 to 85 contracting clones were balanced CD4/CD8. Contracting CD8+ clones were enriched in EMRA, CD4+ mainly in CM and EM. Researchers found some responding clones in pre-infection memory, a sign that cross-reactive memory joined.

The TCR alpha and TCR beta cDNA libraries, bearing sample barcodes and UMIs, were generated by 5'RACE using constant-segment primers. One entry per CDR3 protein, called by TCRdb with MiXCR from the 5' RACE reads. The sample lists approximately 300,000 distinct CDR3 sequences, approximately 15% occurring once. Comments on this clonotype: Its antigen is as yet unknown.

The germline V and J ends were trimmed by 5 bases and 5 bases, with 9 bases remaining between them. This CDR3 comprises 12 residues. What was sequenced was PBMCs or a T cell subset sorted from them (not recorded which). The V and J genes are TRBV12-3 or TRBV12-4 and TRBJ1-1, with D uncertain. This receptor was obtained from a man aged 18-30 years who had mild COVID-19 (a few samples of this study predate the infection). Cell type and time point are not known. This chain's CDR3 is CASSQEVTEAFF. The CDR3 DNA is TGTGCCAGCAGTCAGGAGGTGACTGAAGCTTTCTTT.